This T cell receptor beta chain comes out of a study of blood T cell repertoires in COVID-19. Study in general: The United States, Italy and Spain were the sources of the acute and convalescent COVID-19 samples. Nucleic acid was either cDNA or gDNA, and it came from T cells, B-cell-depleted T cells, or PBMCs.

Some clones are missing from TCRdb's copy, which holds only in-frame ones; the method was immunoSEQ multiplex PCR. The table lists approximately 120,000 clones, roughly 80% of them singletons, with roughly 10% in the top ten. Germline V gene lookup returns CDR1 MNHEY and CDR2 SVGAGI. The CDR3 totals 14 residues. After removal of 2 bases from V and 5 bases from J, the junction contained 1 base not matched to a gene. The V gene is TRBV6-5, the J gene TRBJ1-2, with 11 bases fitting TRBD1. Sample: peripheral blood. This TCR was recovered from a human donor in a cohort sampled during active COVID-19. The CDR3 DNA is TGTGCCAGCAGTTACGGGACAGGGGGGTATGGCTACACCTTC. Translated, it gives CASSYGTGGYGYTF.